The 24 T cell receptor beta chains in this list originate from one sample, sequenced in a study of blood T cell repertoires in COVID-19. Sequencing was performed with immunoSEQ multiplex PCR; in TCRdb, only in-frame clones are kept and a portion is missing. The data show some 320,000 clones, 89% seen once. The sample was PBMCs or T cells enriched from blood (not recorded which). The receptors derive from a man between 60 and 75 years old who had recovered from COVID-19.

This clone was seen only once. The rearrangement links TRBV7-2 to TRBJ2-6, with 10 bases matching TRBD1. Germline assignment: CDR1 SGHTA and CDR2 FQGNSA. This CDR3 is 18 amino acids long. V dropped 2 bases and J dropped 1; count of bases not matched to a gene: 5. DNA of the CDR3: TGTGCCAGCAGCTTAAGGGACAGGGGAGCGTCTGGGGCCAACGTCCTGACTTTC. This gives the protein CASSLRDRGASGANVLTF.

This chain connects TRBV9 to TRBJ2-5; 10 bases map to TRBD2. The CDR3 runs to 16 residues. In germline, CDR1 is SGDLS, CDR2 YYNGEE. With 1 base clipped from V and 5 bases from J, the junction kept 8 bases outside the gene matches. This CDR3 is CASSVIGLAGVETQYF. In DNA, the CDR3 is TGTGCCAGCAGCGTAATAGGGCTAGCGGGAGTCGAGACCCAGTACTTC.

The rearrangement uses TRBV3-1 (or the pseudogene TRBV3-2) and TRBJ2-7, with a possible D match to TRBD2 (6 bases). V was clipped by 0 bases and J by 3 bases, with 15 bases between them. Germline values: CDR1 LGHDT, CDR2 YNNKEL (reference sequence). The CDR3 length is 16 residues. CDR3 sequence: CASSQDIRAGFYEQYF. The CDR3 coding sequence is TGTGCCAGCAGCCAAGATATTAGGGCGGGGTTCTACGAGCAGTACTTC.

This sequence joins TRBV7-2 and TRBJ1-4; tentatively, D is TRBD1 (5 bases). Germline loops: CDR1 SGHTA, CDR2 FQGNSA. CDR3 length: 15 amino acids. Trimming removed 3 bases from V and 6 bases from J, with 14 bases in between. CDR3 region: CASSFTGTGDEKLFF. In DNA form, the CDR3 reads TGTGCCAGCAGCTTCACAGGAACGGGGGATGAAAAACTGTTTTTT.

This chain uses TRBV10-2 with TRBJ2-1, with 11 bases that match TRBD2. J lost 6 bases, V lost 6 bases, and 7 bases had no gene match. CDR3 length: 15 residues. Germline V gene sequence: CDR1 WSHSY, CDR2 SAAADI. The CDR3 coding sequence is TGCGCCAGCAGGGTAGCGGGAGGGCCGTTCAATGAGCAGTTCTTC. It yields the protein CASRVAGGPFNEQFF.

The chain has TRBV5-1 and TRBJ2-1; 7 bases agree with TRBD2. The CDR3 spans 15 residues. Germline CDR1 SGHRS, CDR2 YFSETQ. Unmatched junction bases numbered 6, after V lost 4 bases and J lost 2 bases. The CDR3 reads CASSGSSGAYNEQFF. CDR3 nucleotides: TGCGCCAGCAGCGGTTCTAGCGGAGCCTACAATGAGCAGTTCTTC.

The chain employs TRBV4-1 and TRBJ1-2; possibly TRBD1 for D (5 bases). The germline V gene has CDR1 MGHRA and CDR2 YSYEKL. The V and J ends lost 0 bases and 8 bases respectively, with 13 bases between them. This CDR3 is built from 14 residues. CDR3 DNA sequence: TGCGCCAGCAGCCAAGATAACGTACAGGCCGGCTACACCTTC. It specifies CASSQDNVQAGYTF.

J is TRBJ2-1 and V is TRBV11-2, with D possibly TRBD2 on 6 matching bases. Looked up from germline, CDR1 is SGHAT and CDR2 is FQNNGV. The CDR3 is made up of 14 amino acids. Trimming removed 4 bases from V and 5 bases from J, with 12 bases in between. The CDR3 DNA sequence: TGTGCCAGCAGCTCCCTGGGACTCAACAATGAGCAGTTCTTC. Translating it yields CASSSLGLNNEQFF.

The chain has TRBV19 and TRBJ2-1; 8 bases line up with TRBD1. This CDR3 region has 15 residues. CDR1 is LNHDA, CDR2 SQIVND, per germline (reference sequence). Germline trimming cut 8 bases from V and 6 bases from J; bases unmatched to any gene: 12. This chain's CDR3 is CASGPGQGVGNEQFF. In DNA, the CDR3 is TGTGCCAGTGGGCCCGGACAGGGAGTAGGCAATGAGCAGTTCTTC. The full variable domain, its missing parts supplied by reference TRBV19 and TRBJ2-1, is DGGITQSPKYLFRKEGQNVTLSCEQNLNHDAMYWYRQDPGQGLRLIYYSQIVNDFQKGDIAEGYSVSREKKESFPLTVTSAQKNPTAFYLCASGPGQGVGNEQFFGPGTRLTVL.

This clone showed up just a few times. The rearrangement uses TRBV7-6 and TRBJ1-6; TRBD1 matches at 9 bases. The CDR3 length is 16 residues. CDR1 SGHVS and CDR2 FNYEAQ come from the germline V gene. The V and J ends lost 1 base and 5 bases, in that order; junction bases with no gene match: 3. CDR3 bases: TGTGCCAGCAGCTTAGTACAGGGGGCGAATAATTCACCCCTCCACTTT. Translation: CASSLVQGANNSPLHF.

This clone was seen a single time. Other nucleotide sequences in the sample specify the same CDR3. CDR3 in DNA: TGTGCCAGCAGCCAAGCAGGAACTAACTATGGCTACACCTTC. Protein product: CASSQAGTNYGYTF. The chain couples TRBV3-1 (or the pseudogene TRBV3-2) to TRBJ1-2; no definite D call. CDR3 length: 14 amino acids. V lost 1 base, J lost 0 bases, and 6 bases lay in between. Germline-derived CDR1 and CDR2 are LGHDT and YNNKEL (reference sequence).

The chain carries TRBV2 and TRBJ1-5, with D possibly TRBD1 on 5 matching bases. Per the germline V gene, CDR1 is SNHLY and CDR2 is FYNNEI. V dropped 5 bases and J dropped 1 base, with 15 bases sitting between them. The CDR3 is 16 amino acids. DNA of the CDR3: TGTGCCAGCAGTCCTCAGGGATCTATGAGCAATCAGCCCCAGCATTTT. Protein product: CASSPQGSMSNQPQHF.

The V and J genes are TRBV27 and TRBJ1-4; TRBD1 matches 9 bases. The CDR3 sequence is 13 residues long. Germline V gives CDR1 MNHEY, CDR2 SMNVEV (reference sequence). Trimming cost V 6 bases and J 8 bases; bases outside gene matches: 4. CDR3 coding DNA: TGTGCCAGCAGGGGGACAGGGTACGAAAAACTGTTTTTT. Protein: CASRGTGYEKLFF.

The J gene is TRBJ1-1, the V gene TRBV5-1; the match to TRBD1 covers 7 bases. The CDR3 is made up of 14 amino acids. Germline lookup yields CDR1 SGHRS and CDR2 YFSETQ. V trimming: 6 bases; J trimming: 4 bases; junction bases outside the gene matches: 9. In nucleotides, the CDR3 is TGCGCCAGCACTATAACAGGGGTAGGCACTGAAGCTTTCTTT. It encodes CASTITGVGTEAFF.

This sequence joins TRBV19 and TRBJ2-7, with TRBD1 matching over 8 bases. Germline CDR1 LNHDA, CDR2 SQIVND (reference sequence). Germline trimming cut 4 bases from V and 3 bases from J; bases unmatched to any gene: 5. CDR3 size: 14 residues. Here the CDR3 reads CASSRDRRYYEQYF. In DNA form, the CDR3 reads TGTGCCAGTAGTAGGGACAGGCGATACTACGAGCAGTACTTC.

The rearrangement uses TRBV2 and TRBJ1-2; TRBD1 matches 9 bases. Germline CDR1 is SNHLY and CDR2 is FYNNEI. V lost 6 bases to trimming and J lost 4 bases; unmatched junction nucleotides: 6. This CDR3 is built from 14 residues. CDR3 sequence reads: CASRGTGGGYGYTF. The CDR3 nucleotides are TGTGCCAGCAGGGGAACAGGGGGCGGCTATGGCTACACCTTC. The full variable domain, its missing parts supplied by reference TRBV2 and TRBJ1-2, is EPEVTQTPSHQVTQMGQEVILRCVPISNHLYFYWYRQILGQKVEFLVSFYNNEISEKSEIFDDQFSVERPDGSNFTLKIRSTKLEDSAMYFCASRGTGGGYGYTFGSGTRLTVV.

V is TRBV5-1 and J is TRBJ2-3; no definite D call. Germline V gene lookup returns CDR1 SGHRS and CDR2 YFSETQ. There are 12 residues in the CDR3. The V end lost 3 bases, the J end lost 6 bases, and 8 bases lay between the germline ends. In DNA form, the CDR3 reads TGCGCCAGCAGCTCAGTCGGGGATACGCAGTATTTT. Amino acid sequence: CASSSVGDTQYF.

This clone was found a few times. V usage is TRBV19 and J usage is TRBJ1-1; 7 bases fit TRBD1. The CDR3 runs to 16 residues. V lost 4 bases and J lost 2; bases outside the gene matches: 10. Per germline, CDR1 LNHDA and CDR2 SQIVND (reference sequence). CDR3 sequence: CASSKGRQGGNTEAFF. The CDR3 DNA reads TGTGCCAGTAGTAAGGGCAGACAGGGTGGAAACACTGAAGCTTTCTTT.

This rearrangement joins TRBV6-4 to TRBJ1-5, with no clear D. This CDR3 contains 19 residues. The germline V gene encodes CDR1 MRHNA and CDR2 SNTAGT. Trimming removed 0 bases at V and 3 bases at J, with 21 bases between. The CDR3 nucleotides are TGTGCCAGCAGTGACTCCAACCTCAAGCCGCGGCAGACCAATCAGCCCCAGCATTTT. Its protein product is CASSDSNLKPRQTNQPQHF.

The CDR3 nucleotides are TGTGCCAGCAGCGTACAGGGGGCGCGGAACACTGAAGCTTTCTTT. As protein: CASSVQGARNTEAFF. The chain uses TRBV2 and TRBJ1-1, with 9 bases fitting TRBD1. The V segment lost 6 bases and the J segment 1 base; nucleotides outside the gene matches: 6. CDR1 and CDR2 (germline): SNHLY, FYNNEI. This CDR3 region has 15 residues. Full variable domain (outside the CDR3, taken from reference TRBV2 and TRBJ1-1): EPEVTQTPSHQVTQMGQEVILRCVPISNHLYFYWYRQILGQKVEFLVSFYNNEISEKSEIFDDQFSVERPDGSNFTLKIRSTKLEDSAMYFCASSVQGARNTEAFFGQGTRLTVV.

The chain links TRBV24-1 to TRBJ2-5; TRBD2 matches at 11 bases. The V gene's germline CDR1 is KGHDR and CDR2 SFDVKD. The CDR3 sequence is 16 residues long. Trimming removed 1 base from V and 1 base from J; junction bases left unmatched: 1. In nucleotides, the CDR3 is TGTGCCACCAGTGATTTCGGACTAGCGGGCCAAGAGACCCAGTACTTC. Its translation is CATSDFGLAGQETQYF.

This rearrangement joins TRBV7-3 to TRBJ1-3, with D maybe TRBD1 (6 bases). V was pared by 5 bases and J by 0 bases, with 11 bases between. Germline V CDR1 and CDR2: SGHTA, FQGTGA. This CDR3 comprises 15 residues. The CDR3 nucleotides read TGTGCCAGCAGCAAGGGACAACACTCTGGAAACACCATATATTTT. Its protein is CASSKGQHSGNTIYF.

The rearrangement uses TRBV24-1 and TRBJ2-7, with 7 bases lining up with TRBD2. Per the germline V gene, CDR1 is KGHDR and CDR2 is SFDVKD. The V segment lost 3 bases and the J segment 5 bases; nucleotides outside the gene matches: 9. This CDR3 contains 15 residues. The DNA for the CDR3 is TGTGCCACCAGTGATGGCCCCGCGGGGGAGCACGAGCAGTACTTC. Translated, it gives CATSDGPAGEHEQYF.

The J gene is TRBJ2-7, the V gene TRBV28; D might be TRBD2 (5 bases). Germline values: CDR1 MDHEN, CDR2 SYDVKM. The CDR3 is 14 amino acids. Trimming shortened V by 6 bases and J by 0 bases, and 12 bases separated the two germline ends. CDR3 coding DNA: TGTGCCAGCAGATACGAGCGGATCTCCTACGAGCAGTACTTC. Its translation: CASRYERISYEQYF.